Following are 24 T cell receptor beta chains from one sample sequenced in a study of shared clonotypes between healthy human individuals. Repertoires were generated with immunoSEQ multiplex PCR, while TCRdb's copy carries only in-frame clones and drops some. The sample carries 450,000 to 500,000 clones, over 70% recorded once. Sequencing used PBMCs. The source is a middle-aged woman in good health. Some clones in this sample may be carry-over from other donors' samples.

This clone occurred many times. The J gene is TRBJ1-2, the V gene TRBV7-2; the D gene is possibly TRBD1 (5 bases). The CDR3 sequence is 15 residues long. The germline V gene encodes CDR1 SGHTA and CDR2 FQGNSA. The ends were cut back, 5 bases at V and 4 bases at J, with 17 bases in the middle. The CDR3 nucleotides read TGTGCCAGCAGCCAGAACTCGGGGGTAGTCTATGGCTACACCTTC. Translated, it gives CASSQNSGVVYGYTF.

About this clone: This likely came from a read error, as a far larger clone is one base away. The CDR3 is CASSPEQGQGYEQYF. The CDR3 coding sequence is TGTGCCAGCAGCCCGGAACAGGGGCAAGGGTACGAGCAGTACTTC. The gene calls are TRBV5-4 and TRBJ2-5; TRBD1 aligns across 7 bases. The J call is doubtful: the DNA matches TRBJ2-7 better. The CDR3 is 15 residues long. Germline CDR1 is SGHNT and CDR2 is YYREEE (reference sequence).

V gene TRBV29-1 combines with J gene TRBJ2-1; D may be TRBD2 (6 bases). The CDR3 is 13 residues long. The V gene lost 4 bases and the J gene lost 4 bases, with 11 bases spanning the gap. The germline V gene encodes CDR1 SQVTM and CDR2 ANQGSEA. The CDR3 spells CSVGPGEYNEQFF. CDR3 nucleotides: TGCAGCGTTGGCCCGGGGGAATACAATGAGCAGTTCTTC.

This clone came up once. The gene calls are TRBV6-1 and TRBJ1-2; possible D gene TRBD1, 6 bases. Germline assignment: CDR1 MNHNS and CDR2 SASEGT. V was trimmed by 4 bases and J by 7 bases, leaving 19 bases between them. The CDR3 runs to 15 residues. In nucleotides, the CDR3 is TGTGCCAGCAGTGCGACAGGAATAACTAACCGTGGCTACACCTTC. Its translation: CASSATGITNRGYTF.

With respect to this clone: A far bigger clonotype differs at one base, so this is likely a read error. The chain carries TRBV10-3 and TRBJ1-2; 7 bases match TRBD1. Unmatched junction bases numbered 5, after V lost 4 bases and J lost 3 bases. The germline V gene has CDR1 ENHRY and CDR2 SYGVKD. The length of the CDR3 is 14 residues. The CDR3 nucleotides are TGTGCCATCAGTGCCCAGACAGGGTACTATGGCTACACCTTC. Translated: CAISAQTGYYGYTF.

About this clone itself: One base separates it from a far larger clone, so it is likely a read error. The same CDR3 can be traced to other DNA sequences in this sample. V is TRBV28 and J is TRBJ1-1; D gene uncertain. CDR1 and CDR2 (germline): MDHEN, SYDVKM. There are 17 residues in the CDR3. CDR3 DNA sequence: TGTGCCAGCAGTTTACTTGCTAAACGGACCTCGAACACTGAAGCTTTCTTC. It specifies CASSLLAKRTSNTEAFF.

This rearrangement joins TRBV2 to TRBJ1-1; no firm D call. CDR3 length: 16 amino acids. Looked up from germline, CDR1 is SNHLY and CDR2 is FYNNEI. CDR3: CAGRMEGSTLNTEAFF. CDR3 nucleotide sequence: TGTGCAGGAAGAATGGAAGGTTCCACTCTGAACACTGAAGCTTTCTTT.

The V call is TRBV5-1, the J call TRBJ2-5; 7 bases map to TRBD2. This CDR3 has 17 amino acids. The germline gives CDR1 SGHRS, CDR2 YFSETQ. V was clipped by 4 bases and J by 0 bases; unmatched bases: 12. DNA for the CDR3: TGCGCCAGCAGCCTGGAGGGAGGGGCACTGTACCAAGAGACCCAGTACTTC. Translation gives CASSLEGGALYQETQYF.

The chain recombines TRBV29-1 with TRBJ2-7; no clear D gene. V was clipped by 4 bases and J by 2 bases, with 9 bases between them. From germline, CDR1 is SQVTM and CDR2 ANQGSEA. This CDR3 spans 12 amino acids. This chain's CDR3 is CSVGATPYEQYF. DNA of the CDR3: TGCAGCGTTGGAGCGACCCCCTACGAGCAGTACTTC.

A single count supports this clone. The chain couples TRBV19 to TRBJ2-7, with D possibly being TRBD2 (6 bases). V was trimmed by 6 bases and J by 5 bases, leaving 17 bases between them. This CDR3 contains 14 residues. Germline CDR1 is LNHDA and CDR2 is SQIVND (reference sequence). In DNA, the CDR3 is TGTGCCAGTAGGCCCGGGACTTTCGGGGACGAGCAGTACTTC. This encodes CASRPGTFGDEQYF. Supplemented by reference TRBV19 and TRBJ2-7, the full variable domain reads DGGITQSPKYLFRKEGQNVTLSCEQNLNHDAMYWYRQDPGQGLRLIYYSQIVNDFQKGDIAEGYSVSREKKESFPLTVTSAQKNPTAFYLCASRPGTFGDEQYFGPGTRLTVT.

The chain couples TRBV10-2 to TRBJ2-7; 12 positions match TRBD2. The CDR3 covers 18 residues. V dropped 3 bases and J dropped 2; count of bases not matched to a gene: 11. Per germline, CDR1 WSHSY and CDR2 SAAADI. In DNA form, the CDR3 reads TGCGCCAGCAGTGATTCTAGCGGGAGGGCCAGGACACCCTACGAGCAGTACTTC. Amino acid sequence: CASSDSSGRARTPYEQYF.

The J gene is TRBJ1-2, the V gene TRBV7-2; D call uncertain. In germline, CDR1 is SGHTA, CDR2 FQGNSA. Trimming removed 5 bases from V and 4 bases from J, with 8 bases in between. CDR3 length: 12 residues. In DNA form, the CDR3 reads TGTGCCAGCAGCGCTCTCCGCTATGGCTACACCTTC. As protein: CASSALRYGYTF.

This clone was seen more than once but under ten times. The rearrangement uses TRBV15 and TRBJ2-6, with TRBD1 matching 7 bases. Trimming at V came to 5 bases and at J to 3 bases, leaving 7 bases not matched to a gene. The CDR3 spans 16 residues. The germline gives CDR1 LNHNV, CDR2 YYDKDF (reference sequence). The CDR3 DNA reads TGTGCCACCAGCCCGCAAACAGGGGATGGGGCCAACGTCCTGACTTTC. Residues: CATSPQTGDGANVLTF.

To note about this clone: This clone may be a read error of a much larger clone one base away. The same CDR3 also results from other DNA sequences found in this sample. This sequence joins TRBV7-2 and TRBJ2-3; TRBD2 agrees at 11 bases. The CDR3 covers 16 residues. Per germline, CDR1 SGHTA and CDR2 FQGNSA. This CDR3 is CASSLAGTSGTDTQYF. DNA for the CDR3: TGTGCCAGCAGCTTAGCTGGGACTAGCGGCACAGATACGCAGTATTTC.

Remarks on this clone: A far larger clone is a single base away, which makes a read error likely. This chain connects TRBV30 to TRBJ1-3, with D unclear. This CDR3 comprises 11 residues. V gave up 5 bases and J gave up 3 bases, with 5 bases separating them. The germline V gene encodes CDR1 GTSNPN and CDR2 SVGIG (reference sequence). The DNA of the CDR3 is TGTGCCTGGGGCTTTGGAAACACCATATATTTT. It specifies CAWGFGNTIYF. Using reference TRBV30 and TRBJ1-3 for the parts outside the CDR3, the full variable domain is SQTIHQWPATLVQPVGSPLSLECTVEGTSNPNLYWYRQAAGRGLQLLFYSVGIGQISSEVPQNLSASRPQDRQFILSSKKLLLSDSGFYLCAWGFGNTIYFGEGSWLTVV.

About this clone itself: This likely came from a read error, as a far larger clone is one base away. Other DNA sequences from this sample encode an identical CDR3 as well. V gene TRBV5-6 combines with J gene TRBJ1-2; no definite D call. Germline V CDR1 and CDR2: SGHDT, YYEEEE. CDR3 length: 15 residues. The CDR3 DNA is TGTGCCAGCAGCTTGGTCGTGGGAGCTAACTATGGCTACACATTC. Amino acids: CASSLVVGANYGYTF.

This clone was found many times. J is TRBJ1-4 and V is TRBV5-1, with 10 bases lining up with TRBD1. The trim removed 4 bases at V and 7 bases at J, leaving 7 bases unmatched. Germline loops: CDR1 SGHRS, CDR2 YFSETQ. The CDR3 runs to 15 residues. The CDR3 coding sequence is TGCGCCAGCAGCATAGAAGGGACAGGGGTTGAAAAACTGTTTTTT. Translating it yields CASSIEGTGVEKLFF.

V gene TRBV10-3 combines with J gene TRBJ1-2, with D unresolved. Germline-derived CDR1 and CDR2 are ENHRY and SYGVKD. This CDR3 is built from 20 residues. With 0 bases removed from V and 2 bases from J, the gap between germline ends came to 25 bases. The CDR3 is CAISESDGSGTRGRNYGYTF. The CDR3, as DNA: TGTGCCATCAGTGAGTCGGACGGCTCTGGAACACGAGGGCGGAACTATGGCTACACCTTC.

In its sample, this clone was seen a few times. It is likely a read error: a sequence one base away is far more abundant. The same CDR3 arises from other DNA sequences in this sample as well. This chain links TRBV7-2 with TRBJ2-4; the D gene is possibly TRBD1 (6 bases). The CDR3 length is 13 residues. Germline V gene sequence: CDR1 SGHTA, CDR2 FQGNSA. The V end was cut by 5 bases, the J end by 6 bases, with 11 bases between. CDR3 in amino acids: CASSNDRSNIQYF. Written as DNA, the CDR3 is TGTGCCAGCAGCAACGACAGGTCAAACATTCAGTACTTC.

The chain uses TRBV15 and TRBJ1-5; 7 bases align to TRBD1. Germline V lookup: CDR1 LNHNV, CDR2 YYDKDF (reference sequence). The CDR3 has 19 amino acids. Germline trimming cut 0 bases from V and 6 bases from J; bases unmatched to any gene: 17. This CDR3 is CATSRDPTRGGHGGQPQHF. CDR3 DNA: TGTGCCACCAGCAGAGATCCGACAAGAGGGGGCCATGGGGGTCAGCCCCAGCATTTT.

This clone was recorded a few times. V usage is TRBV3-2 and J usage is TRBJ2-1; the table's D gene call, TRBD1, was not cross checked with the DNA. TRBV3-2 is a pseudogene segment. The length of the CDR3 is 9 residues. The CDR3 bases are TGTGCCACAGGACAGGGTTCGTTCTTC. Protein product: CATGQGSFF.

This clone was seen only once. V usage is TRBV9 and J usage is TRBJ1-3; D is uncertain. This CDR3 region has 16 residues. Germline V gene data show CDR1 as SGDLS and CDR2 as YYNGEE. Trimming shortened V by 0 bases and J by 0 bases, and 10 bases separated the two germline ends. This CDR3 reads CASSVGRAISGNTIYF. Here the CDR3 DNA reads TGTGCCAGCAGCGTAGGGAGGGCGATCTCTGGAAACACCATATATTTT.

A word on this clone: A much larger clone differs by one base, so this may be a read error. CDR3: CASSVRSGSGGNGQFF. The CDR3 DNA follows: TGTGCCAGCAGTGTTCGTAGCGGGAGCGGGGGCAATGGGCAGTTCTTC. V and J are TRBV6-1 and TRBJ2-1, with 9 bases matching TRBD2. Per germline, CDR1 MNHNS and CDR2 SASEGT. The CDR3 loop spans 16 amino acids.

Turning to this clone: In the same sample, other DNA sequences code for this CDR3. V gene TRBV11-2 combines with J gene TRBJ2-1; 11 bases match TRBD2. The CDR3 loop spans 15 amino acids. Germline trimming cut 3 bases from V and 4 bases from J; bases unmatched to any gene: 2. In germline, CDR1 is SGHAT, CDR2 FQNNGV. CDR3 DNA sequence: TGTGCCAGCAGCTTGGGACTAGCGGAGTACAATGAGCAGTTCTTC. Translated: CASSLGLAEYNEQFF.